This T cell receptor beta chain was profiled in a study of blood T cell repertoires in COVID-19. The method was immunoSEQ multiplex PCR; TCRdb's version includes in-frame clones alone and lacks a portion of them. Of about 89,000 clones detected, more than 70% appear once; the ten largest clones hold roughly 14%. The origin of this receptor is a woman at least 80 years old with acute or convalescent COVID-19. Sequenced material: peripheral blood.

Written as DNA, the CDR3 is TGTGCCAGCAGTTGGGGCAGAATGAACACTGAAGCTTTCTTT. Amino acids: CASSWGRMNTEAFF. V is TRBV6-2 or TRBV6-3 and J is TRBJ1-1; maybe TRBD1 (5 bases). The CDR3 totals 14 residues. V was clipped by 4 bases and J by 0 bases, with 9 bases between them. Germline V gene data show CDR1 as MNHEY and CDR2 as SVGEGT.